These 18 T cell receptor beta chains originate from one sample sequenced in a study of blood T cell repertoires in COVID-19. This table comes from immunoSEQ multiplex PCR, and its TCRdb copy is limited to in-frame clones, with some not included. Seen here are hundreds of thousands of clones, around 90% observed once, and the top ten hold under 4%. Sequenced: peripheral blood. The receptors shown here come from a man younger than 35 with active or convalescent COVID-19.

This sequence joins TRBV29-1 and TRBJ2-5, with D perhaps matching TRBD2 (5 bases). CDR3 length: 10 amino acids. The ends were cut back, 3 bases at V and 12 bases at J, with 11 bases in the middle. Per the germline V gene, CDR1 is SQVTM and CDR2 is ANQGSEA. DNA of the CDR3: TGCAGCGTTGACCGGGAATTCGAGTACTTC. It translates to CSVDREFEYF.

The chain links TRBV7-2 to TRBJ1-2; D might be TRBD1 (5 bases). The CDR3 loop spans 17 amino acids. The germline V gene encodes CDR1 SGHTA and CDR2 FQGNSA. Trimming left V 5 bases short and J 1 base short, with 20 bases between. The CDR3 DNA reads as TGTGCCAGCAGCCCTGGGAGGGGCCCTTCTAGTAACTATGGCTACACCTTC. Its translation: CASSPGRGPSSNYGYTF.

The chain is built from TRBV5-1 and TRBJ2-2; TRBD1 aligns across 9 bases. The J segment lost 2 bases and the V segment lost 6 bases, leaving 14 bases of the junction unmatched. Germline assignment: CDR1 SGHRS and CDR2 YFSETQ. The CDR3 has 18 amino acids. CDR3 sequence: CASKNRDRASINTGELFF. CDR3 DNA sequence: TGCGCCAGCAAGAACCGGGACAGGGCGTCAATCAACACCGGGGAGCTGTTTTTT.

The chain has TRBV28 and TRBJ1-1; a possible D gene is TRBD1 (5 bases). The CDR3 is 12 amino acids. In germline, CDR1 is MDHEN, CDR2 SYDVKM. Trimming removed 7 bases at V and 3 bases at J, with 9 bases between. The DNA for the CDR3 is TGTGCCAGCATCACAGGCCACACTGAAGCTTTCTTT. Amino acids: CASITGHTEAFF.

This chain uses TRBV5-1 with TRBJ2-5; D perhaps matches TRBD2 (5 bases). Germline assignment: CDR1 SGHRS and CDR2 YFSETQ. This CDR3 has 14 residues. The V and J ends lost 6 bases and 1 base respectively, with 13 bases between them. CDR3 bases: TGCGCCAGCAAGGAACTCGGGGTCCAAGAGACCCAGTACTTC. It yields the protein CASKELGVQETQYF.

In regard to this clone: The same CDR3 arises from other DNA sequences in this sample as well. This chain joins TRBV28 and TRBJ2-2; D unclear. Germline CDR1 MDHEN, CDR2 SYDVKM. The CDR3 covers 10 residues. The V end was cut by 10 bases, the J end by 4 bases, with 4 bases between. CDR3 loop: CATSTGELFF. As DNA, the CDR3 is TGTGCCACCTCCACCGGGGAGCTGTTTTTT.

The chain joins TRBV6-2 or TRBV6-3 to TRBJ1-5; D is unclear. The CDR3 spans 17 residues. Trimming left V 2 bases short and J 0 bases short, with 14 bases between. The germline CDR1 and CDR2 sequences are MNHEY and SVGEGT. This chain's CDR3 is CASSYHRSSGSNQPQHF. The CDR3 bases are TGTGCCAGCAGTTACCACCGCTCGTCAGGTAGCAATCAGCCCCAGCATTTT.

V gene TRBV6-2 or TRBV6-3 combines with J gene TRBJ1-3; 10 bases match TRBD1. J lost 0 bases, V lost 4 bases, and 3 bases had no gene match. The CDR3 has 16 amino acids. Germline V gene data show CDR1 as MNHEY and CDR2 as SVGEGT. The CDR3 reads CASSSRQGASGNTIYF. The CDR3 coding sequence is TGTGCCAGCAGTTCCAGACAGGGGGCCTCTGGAAACACCATATATTTT.

V and J are TRBV9 and TRBJ1-6, with 7 bases matching TRBD1. From germline, CDR1 is SGDLS and CDR2 YYNGEE. V lost 3 bases and J lost 5; bases outside the gene matches: 5. CDR3 length equals 15 residues. The chain's CDR3 is CASSARTGDNSPLHF. The CDR3 DNA is TGTGCCAGCAGCGCCAGGACAGGAGATAATTCACCCCTCCACTTT.

The rearrangement links TRBV29-1 to TRBJ2-7; TRBD1 matches at 8 bases. Germline V lookup: CDR1 SQVTM, CDR2 ANQGSEA. The V segment lost 2 bases and the J segment 0 bases; nucleotides outside the gene matches: 3. This CDR3 has 14 residues. CDR3 in amino acids: CSVEYTGGSYEQYF. The CDR3 DNA reads TGCAGCGTTGAATATACAGGGGGCTCCTACGAGCAGTACTTC.

The chain carries TRBV7-2 and TRBJ2-1; TRBD2 agrees at 9 bases. The V gene end was trimmed by 2 bases and the J gene end by 8 bases; junction bases not matched to a gene: 7. Germline CDR1 SGHTA, CDR2 FQGNSA. This CDR3 is built from 15 residues. The DNA of the CDR3 is TGTGCCAGCAGCTTATTCTTGGGACTAGCCTATGAGCAGTTCTTC. Translating it yields CASSLFLGLAYEQFF.

The rearrangement links TRBV19 to TRBJ1-2, with 12 nucleotides matching TRBD1. Germline CDR1 reads LNHDA; CDR2 reads SQIVND (reference sequence). With V trimmed by 3 bases and J by 5 bases, 7 bases remained unmatched. The CDR3 loop spans 16 amino acids. The CDR3 DNA is TGTGCCAGTAGTATTAGCCGGGACAGGGGGCAATATGGCTACACCTTC. Residues: CASSISRDRGQYGYTF. Complete variable domain (other parts from reference TRBV19 and TRBJ1-2): DGGITQSPKYLFRKEGQNVTLSCEQNLNHDAMYWYRQDPGQGLRLIYYSQIVNDFQKGDIAEGYSVSREKKESFPLTVTSAQKNPTAFYLCASSISRDRGQYGYTFGSGTRLTVV.

This chain joins TRBV6-6 and TRBJ2-5; the match to TRBD2 covers 7 bases. With 10 bases clipped from V and 1 base from J, the junction kept 9 bases outside the gene matches. In germline, CDR1 is MNHNY, CDR2 SVGAGI (reference sequence). The CDR3 length is 14 residues. CDR3 loop: CAISQAGAQETQYF. The CDR3 DNA reads as TGTGCCATTAGTCAGGCGGGAGCCCAAGAGACCCAGTACTTC.

The V gene is TRBV9, the J gene TRBJ2-4, with a tentative D call TRBD1 (5 bases). The CDR3 is 16 amino acids. Germline V lookup: CDR1 SGDLS, CDR2 YYNGEE. The V gene lost 3 bases and the J gene lost 2 bases, with 15 bases spanning the gap. CDR3 DNA sequence: TGTGCCAGCAGCGGGCCGAGTCAGGGATCCAAAAACATTCAGTACTTC. Its translation is CASSGPSQGSKNIQYF.

The chain recombines TRBV6-5 with TRBJ2-3, with D possibly matching TRBD2 (5 bases). V was cut by 2 bases and J by 1 base, with 10 bases left in between. This CDR3 has 15 amino acids. Germline assignment: CDR1 MNHEY and CDR2 SVGAGI. As DNA, the CDR3 is TGTGCCAGCAGTTACCTTGGTAGCGGCACAGATACGCAGTATTTT. Protein product: CASSYLGSGTDTQYF.

A few counts support this clone. This chain connects TRBV5-1 to TRBJ1-4, with D perhaps TRBD1 (6 bases). Trimming took 2 bases from V and 7 from J, leaving 15 bases between them. This CDR3 is built from 15 residues. Germline V CDR1 and CDR2: SGHRS, YFSETQ. The CDR3 reads CASSFGRGYGEKLFF. The CDR3 nucleotides are TGCGCCAGCAGCTTTGGCAGGGGTTACGGTGAAAAACTGTTTTTT.

This rearrangement joins TRBV28 to TRBJ2-7; D remains ambiguous. The V gene lost 8 bases and the J gene lost 3 bases, with 5 bases spanning the gap. CDR1 and CDR2 (germline): MDHEN, SYDVKM. The CDR3 is 10 amino acids. In nucleotides, the CDR3 is TGTGCCAGCGGAGACTACGAGCAGTACTTC. Protein: CASGDYEQYF.

This chain uses TRBV6-5 with TRBJ1-1; TRBD1 matches at 7 bases. Germline loops: CDR1 MNHEY, CDR2 SVGAGI. V lost 5 bases to trimming and J lost 7 bases; unmatched junction nucleotides: 10. The CDR3 consists of 14 residues. The CDR3 loop reads CASSNDRVVVEAFF. The CDR3 bases are TGTGCCAGCAGTAACGACAGGGTGGTTGTTGAAGCTTTCTTT.